This T cell receptor (beta chain) was captured in a study of PD-1 blockade in classical Hodgkin lymphoma. Study-wide context: Nivolumab dosed at 3 mg/kg went to patients intravenously every 2 weeks.

The CDR3 runs 12 residues. Germline CDR1 is MNHNS and CDR2 is SASEGT. Trimming removed 6 bases at V and 5 bases at J, with 10 bases between. With respect to this clone: Its antigen is not identified.

Using immunoSEQ multiplex PCR, the repertoire was profiled, and TCRdb retains in-frame clones only, with some absent. The sample contains around 13,000 clones, about 82% of which appear only once. General study findings and limits: The repertoire differences lack a defined cause, possibly disease activity or prior therapy.

Time point noted: cycle 4 day 1 (C4D1), after six to seven weeks of nivolumab. Every one of the patients relapsed after autologous stem cell transplantation (brentuximab vedotin exposure was variable). The rearrangement links TRBV6-1 to TRBJ1-1; D is uncertain. The sequence came from a human donor with classical Hodgkin lymphoma. The specimen was peripheral blood mononuclear cells (PBMCs), collected before the fourth cycle of nivolumab. The CDR3 sequence: CASSDLATEAFF. The CDR3 coding sequence is TGTGCCAGCAGCGACTTAGCGACTGAAGCTTTCTTT.